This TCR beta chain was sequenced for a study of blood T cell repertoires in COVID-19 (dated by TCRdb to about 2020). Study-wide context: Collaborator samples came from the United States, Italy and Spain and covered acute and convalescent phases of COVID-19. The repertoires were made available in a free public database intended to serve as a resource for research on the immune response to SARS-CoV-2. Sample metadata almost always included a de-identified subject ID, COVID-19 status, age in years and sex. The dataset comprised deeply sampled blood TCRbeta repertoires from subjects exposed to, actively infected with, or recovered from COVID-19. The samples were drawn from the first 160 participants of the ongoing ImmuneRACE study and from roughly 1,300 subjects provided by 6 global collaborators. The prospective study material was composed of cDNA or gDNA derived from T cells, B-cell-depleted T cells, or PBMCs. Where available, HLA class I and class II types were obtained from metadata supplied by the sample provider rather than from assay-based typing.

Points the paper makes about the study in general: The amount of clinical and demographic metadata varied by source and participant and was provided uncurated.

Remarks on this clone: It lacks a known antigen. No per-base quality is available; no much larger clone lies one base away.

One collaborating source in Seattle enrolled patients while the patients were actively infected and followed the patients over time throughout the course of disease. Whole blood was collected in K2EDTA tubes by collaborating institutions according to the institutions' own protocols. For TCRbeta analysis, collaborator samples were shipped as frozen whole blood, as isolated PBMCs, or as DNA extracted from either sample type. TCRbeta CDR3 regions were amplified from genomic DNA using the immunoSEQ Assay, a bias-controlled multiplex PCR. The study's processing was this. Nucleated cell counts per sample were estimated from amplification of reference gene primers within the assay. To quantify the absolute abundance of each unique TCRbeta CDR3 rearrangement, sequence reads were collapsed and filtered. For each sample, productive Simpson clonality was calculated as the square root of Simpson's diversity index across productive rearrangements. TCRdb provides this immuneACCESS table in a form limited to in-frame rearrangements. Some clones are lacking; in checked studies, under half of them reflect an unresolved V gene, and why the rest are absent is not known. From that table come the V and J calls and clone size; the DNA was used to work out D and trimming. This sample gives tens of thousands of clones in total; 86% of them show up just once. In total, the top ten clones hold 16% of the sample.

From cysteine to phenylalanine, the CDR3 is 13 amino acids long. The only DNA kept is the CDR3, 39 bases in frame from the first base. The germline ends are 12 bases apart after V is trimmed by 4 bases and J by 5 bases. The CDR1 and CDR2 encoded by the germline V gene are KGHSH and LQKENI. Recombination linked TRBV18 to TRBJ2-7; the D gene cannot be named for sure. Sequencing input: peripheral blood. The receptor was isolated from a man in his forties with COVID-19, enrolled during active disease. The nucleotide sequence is TGTGCCAGCTCACGCGACTCCATCGACGAGCAGTACTTC. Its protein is CASSRDSIDEQYF.